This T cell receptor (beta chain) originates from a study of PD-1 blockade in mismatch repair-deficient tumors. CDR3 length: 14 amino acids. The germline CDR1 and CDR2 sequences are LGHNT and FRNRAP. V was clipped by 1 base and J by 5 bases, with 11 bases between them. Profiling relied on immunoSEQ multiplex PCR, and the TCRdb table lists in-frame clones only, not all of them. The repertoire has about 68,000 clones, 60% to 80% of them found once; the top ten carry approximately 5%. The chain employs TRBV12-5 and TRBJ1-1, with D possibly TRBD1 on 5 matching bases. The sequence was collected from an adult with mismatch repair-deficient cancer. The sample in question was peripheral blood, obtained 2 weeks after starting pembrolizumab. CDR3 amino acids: CASGLGGSGTEAFF. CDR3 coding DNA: TGTGCTAGTGGTTTGGGGGGGTCAGGGACTGAAGCTTTCTTT.